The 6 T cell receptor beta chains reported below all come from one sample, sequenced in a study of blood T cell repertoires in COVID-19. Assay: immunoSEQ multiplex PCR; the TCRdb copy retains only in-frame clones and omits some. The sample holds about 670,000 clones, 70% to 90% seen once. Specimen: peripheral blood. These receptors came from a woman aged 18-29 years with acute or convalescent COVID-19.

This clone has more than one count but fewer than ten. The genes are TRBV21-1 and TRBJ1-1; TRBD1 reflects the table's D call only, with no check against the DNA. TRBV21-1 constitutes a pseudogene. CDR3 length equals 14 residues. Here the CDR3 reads CASSKPQGGTEAFF. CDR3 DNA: TGTGCCAGCAGCAAACCCCAGGGCGGAACTGAAGCTTTCTTT.

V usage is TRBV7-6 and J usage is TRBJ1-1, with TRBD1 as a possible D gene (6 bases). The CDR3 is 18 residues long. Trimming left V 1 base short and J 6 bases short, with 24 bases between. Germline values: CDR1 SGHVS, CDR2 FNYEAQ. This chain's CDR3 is CASSLEPPEGGPLAEAFF. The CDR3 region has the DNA TGTGCCAGCAGCTTAGAGCCCCCGGAGGGGGGGCCGTTAGCTGAAGCTTTCTTT.

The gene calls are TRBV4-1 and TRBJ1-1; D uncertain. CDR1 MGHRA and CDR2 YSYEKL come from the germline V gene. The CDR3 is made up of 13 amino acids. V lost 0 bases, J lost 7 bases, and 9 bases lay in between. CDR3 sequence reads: CASSQDWPHEAFF. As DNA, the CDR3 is TGCGCCAGCAGCCAAGACTGGCCTCATGAAGCTTTCTTT.

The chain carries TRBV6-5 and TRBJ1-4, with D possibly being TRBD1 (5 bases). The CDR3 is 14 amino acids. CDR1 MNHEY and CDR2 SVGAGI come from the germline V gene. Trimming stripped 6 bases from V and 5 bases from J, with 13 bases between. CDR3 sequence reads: CASRRDSGNEKLFF. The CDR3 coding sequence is TGTGCCAGCAGACGGGACTCGGGAAATGAAAAACTGTTTTTT.

The CDR3 loop reads CATSDPSSGGVDTQYF. The CDR3 DNA follows: TGTGCCACCAGTGACCCTTCTAGCGGGGGAGTAGATACGCAGTATTTT. The chain uses TRBV24-1 and TRBJ2-3; 10 bases agree with TRBD2. After removal of 4 bases from V and 5 bases from J, the junction contained 8 bases not matched to a gene. Germline-derived CDR1 and CDR2 are KGHDR and SFDVKD. The CDR3 totals 16 residues.

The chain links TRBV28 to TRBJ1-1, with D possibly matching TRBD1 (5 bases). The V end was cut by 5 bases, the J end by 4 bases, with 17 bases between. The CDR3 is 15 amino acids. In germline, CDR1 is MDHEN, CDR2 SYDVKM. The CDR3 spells CASSPPTGGGTEAFF. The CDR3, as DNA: TGTGCCAGCAGTCCACCTACCGGGGGGGGCACTGAAGCTTTCTTT.